This T cell receptor (beta chain) emerged from a study of blood T cell repertoires in COVID-19. Whole-study context: The United States, Italy and Spain were the sources of the acute and convalescent COVID-19 samples. Sample material is recorded as cDNA or gDNA derived from T cells, B-cell-depleted T cells, or PBMCs.

Authors' methods: Amplification from reference gene primers served as the basis for estimated nucleated cell counts. TCRdb's copy holds only in-frame clones and misses some; the assay was immunoSEQ multiplex PCR. V, J and clone size reflect that table, while D and trimming were determined from the DNA. Here the sample spans around 99,000 clones, about 80% being singletons. Trimming shortened V by 5 bases and J by 16 bases, and 17 bases separated the two germline ends. Germline CDR1 DFQATT, CDR2 SNEGSKA (reference sequence). This CDR3 region has 11 residues. This clonotype originated in a man between 70 and 80 years old with acute or convalescent COVID-19. Sequenced input: peripheral blood. This chain uses TRBV20-1 with TRBJ1-4; D is perhaps TRBD1 (5 bases). The CDR3 loop is CSARDYPGEFF. In DNA form, the CDR3 reads TGCAGTGCTCGGGACTATCCGGGGGAGTTTTTT.